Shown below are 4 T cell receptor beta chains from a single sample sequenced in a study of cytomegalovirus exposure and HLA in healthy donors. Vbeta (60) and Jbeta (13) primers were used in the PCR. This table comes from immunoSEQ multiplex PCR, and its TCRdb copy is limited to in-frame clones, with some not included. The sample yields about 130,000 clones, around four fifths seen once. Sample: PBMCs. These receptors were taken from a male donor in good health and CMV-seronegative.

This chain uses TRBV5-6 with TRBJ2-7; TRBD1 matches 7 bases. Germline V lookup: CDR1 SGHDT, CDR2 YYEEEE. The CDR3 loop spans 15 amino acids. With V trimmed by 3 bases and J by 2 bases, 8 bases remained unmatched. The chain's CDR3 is CASSYYRDSTYEQYF. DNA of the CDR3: TGTGCCAGCAGCTATTACCGGGACAGCACCTACGAGCAGTACTTC.

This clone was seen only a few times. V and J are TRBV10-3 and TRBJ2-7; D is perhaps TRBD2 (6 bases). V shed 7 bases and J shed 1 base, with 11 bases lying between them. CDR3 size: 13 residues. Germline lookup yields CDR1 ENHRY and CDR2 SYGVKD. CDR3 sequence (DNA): TGTGCCATCACCGAGGGGACTTCCTACGAGCAGTACTTC. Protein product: CAITEGTSYEQYF.

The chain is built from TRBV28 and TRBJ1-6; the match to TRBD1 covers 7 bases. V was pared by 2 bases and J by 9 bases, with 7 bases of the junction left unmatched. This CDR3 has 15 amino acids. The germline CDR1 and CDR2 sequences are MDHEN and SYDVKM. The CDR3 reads CASSLGDSRTSPLHF. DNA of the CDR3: TGTGCCAGCAGTTTAGGGGACAGCCGGACTTCACCCCTCCACTTT.

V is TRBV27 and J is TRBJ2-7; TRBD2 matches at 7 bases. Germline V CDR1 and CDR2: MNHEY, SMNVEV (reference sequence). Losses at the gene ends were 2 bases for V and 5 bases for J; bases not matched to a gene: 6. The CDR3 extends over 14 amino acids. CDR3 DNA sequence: TGTGCCAGCAGTTTAAGGGAGGCGGGGGACGAGCAGTACTTC. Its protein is CASSLREAGDEQYF.